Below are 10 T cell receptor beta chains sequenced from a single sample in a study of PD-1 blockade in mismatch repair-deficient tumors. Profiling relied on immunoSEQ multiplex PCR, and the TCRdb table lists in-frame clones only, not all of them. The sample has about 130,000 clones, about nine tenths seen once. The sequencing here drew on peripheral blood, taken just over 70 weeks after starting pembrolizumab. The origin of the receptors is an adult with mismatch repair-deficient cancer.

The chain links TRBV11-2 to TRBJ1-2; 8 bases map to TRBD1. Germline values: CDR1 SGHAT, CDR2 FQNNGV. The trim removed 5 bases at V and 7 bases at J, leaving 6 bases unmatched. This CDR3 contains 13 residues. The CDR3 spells CASSAGTGGGYTF. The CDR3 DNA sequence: TGTGCCAGCAGCGCCGGGACAGGTGGTGGCTACACCTTC.

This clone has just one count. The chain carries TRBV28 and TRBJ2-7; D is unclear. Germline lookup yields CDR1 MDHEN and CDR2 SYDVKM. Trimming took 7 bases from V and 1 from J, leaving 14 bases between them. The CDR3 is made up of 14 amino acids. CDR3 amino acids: CASIGFGPSYEQYF. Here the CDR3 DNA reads TGTGCCAGCATAGGATTTGGTCCTTCCTACGAGCAGTACTTC.

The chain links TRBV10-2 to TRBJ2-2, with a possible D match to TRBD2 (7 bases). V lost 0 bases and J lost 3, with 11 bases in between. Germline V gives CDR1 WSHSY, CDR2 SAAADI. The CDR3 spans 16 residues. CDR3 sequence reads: CASSESRGPYTGELFF. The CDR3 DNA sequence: TGCGCCAGCAGTGAGTCGCGGGGGCCCTACACCGGGGAGCTGTTTTTT.

CDR3 in amino acids: CASSSRTTSTDTQYF. For the CDR3, the DNA is TGCGCCAGCAGCTCTCGGACCACTAGCACAGATACGCAGTATTTT. The chain links TRBV5-1 to TRBJ2-3; D gene ambiguous. Between the trimmed V and J ends, which lost 3 bases and 0 bases, there was a span of 11 bases. The CDR3 loop spans 15 amino acids. Germline values: CDR1 SGHRS, CDR2 YFSETQ.

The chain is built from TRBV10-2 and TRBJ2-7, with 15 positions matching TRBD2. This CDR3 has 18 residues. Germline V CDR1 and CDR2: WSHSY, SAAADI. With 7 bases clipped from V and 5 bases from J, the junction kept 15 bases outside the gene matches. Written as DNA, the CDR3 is TGCGCCAGCATGACCCCGGGACTAGCGGGAGGAGTCCACGACGAGCAGTACTTC. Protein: CASMTPGLAGGVHDEQYF.

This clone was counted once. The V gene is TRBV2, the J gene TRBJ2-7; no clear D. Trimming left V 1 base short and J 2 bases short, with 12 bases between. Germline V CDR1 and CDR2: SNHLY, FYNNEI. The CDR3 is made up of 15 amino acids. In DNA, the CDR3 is TGTGCCAGCAGTGAAGGGCTTCCGAGGACCTACGAGCAGTACTTC. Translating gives CASSEGLPRTYEQYF.

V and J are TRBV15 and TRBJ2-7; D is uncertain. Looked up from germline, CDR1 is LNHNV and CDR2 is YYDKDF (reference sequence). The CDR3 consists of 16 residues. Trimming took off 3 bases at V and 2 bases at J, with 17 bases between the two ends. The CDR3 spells CATSSLRTGRAYEQYF. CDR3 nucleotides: TGTGCCACCAGCAGCCTGAGGACCGGAAGGGCCTACGAGCAGTACTTC.

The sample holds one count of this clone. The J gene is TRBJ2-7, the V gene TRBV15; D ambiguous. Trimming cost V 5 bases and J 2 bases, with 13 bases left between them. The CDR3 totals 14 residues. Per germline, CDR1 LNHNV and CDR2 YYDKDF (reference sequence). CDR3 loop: CATSENGLAYEQYF. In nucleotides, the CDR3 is TGTGCCACCAGCGAAAACGGTCTAGCCTACGAGCAGTACTTC.

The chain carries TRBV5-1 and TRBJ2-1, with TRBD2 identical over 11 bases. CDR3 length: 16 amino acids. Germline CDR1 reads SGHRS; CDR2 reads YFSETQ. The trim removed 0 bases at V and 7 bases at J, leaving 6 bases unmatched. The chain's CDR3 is CASSLDRLAGYNEQFF. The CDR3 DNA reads TGCGCCAGCAGCTTGGACAGACTAGCGGGATATAATGAGCAGTTCTTC.

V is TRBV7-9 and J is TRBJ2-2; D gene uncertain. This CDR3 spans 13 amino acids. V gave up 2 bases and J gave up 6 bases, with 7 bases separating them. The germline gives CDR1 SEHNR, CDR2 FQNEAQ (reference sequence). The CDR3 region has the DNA TGTGCCAGCAGCTTAATAGCCTCCGGGGAGCTGTTTTTT. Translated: CASSLIASGELFF.